This record covers a single TCR beta chain. The V end lost 1 base, the J end lost 5 bases, and 6 bases lay between the germline ends. This CDR3 has 13 residues. Germline V gene sequence: CDR1 SGHVS, CDR2 FNYEAQ. The data were obtained in a study of T cell responses to AZD1222 COVID-19 vaccine. The data were produced by immunoSEQ multiplex PCR, yet TCRdb's version contains in-frame clones alone and is incomplete. Seen here are fewer than 75,000 clones, around 90% observed once, and the top ten hold about 5.7%. The chain recombines TRBV7-6 with TRBJ1-5; D is undetermined. The specimen comprised peripheral blood, sampled 28 days after the second dose of the MenACWY control vaccine. This receptor was identified in an adult who received the MenACWY meningococcal vaccine as a control. Here the CDR3 DNA reads TGTGCCAGCAGCTTAGGGGCGGATCAGCCCCAGCATTTT. It specifies CASSLGADQPQHF.